These T cell receptor beta chains were read from a single sample in a study of cytomegalovirus exposure and HLA in healthy donors. The data were produced by immunoSEQ multiplex PCR, yet TCRdb's version contains in-frame clones alone and is incomplete. This table holds under 200,000 clones, about 80% found once. The material sequenced was PBMCs. The receptors here all came from a woman aged 30 to 39 in good health and CMV-seropositive. The CDR3 runs from the conserved cysteine through the conserved F or W. The D gene is left open where the match is weak. Some rows mark clone size as missing; the rest say once, few, many or name a class of expanded clone.

j_call: TRBJ2-1; v_call: TRBV6-5; d_call: TRBD1; clone_size: -; cdr3_nt: TGTGCCAGCAGTACCGACAGGGGGATATTAAATGAGCAGTTCTTC; cdr3_aa: CASSTDRGILNEQFF
j_call: TRBJ1-2; v_call: TRBV28; d_call: -; clone_size: -; cdr3_nt: TGTGCCAGCAGTTTGGAGGGACGGGGCTACACCTTC; cdr3_aa: CASSLEGRGYTF
j_call: TRBJ1-2; v_call: TRBV6-5; d_call: TRBD1; clone_size: -; cdr3_nt: TGTGCCAGCAGTTACTCGAACAGGGGGACGCTCGGCTACACCTTC; cdr3_aa: CASSYSNRGTLGYTF
j_call: TRBJ2-5; v_call: TRBV5-6; d_call: TRBD1; clone_size: -; cdr3_nt: TGTGCCAGCAGATGGGGGACAGGTCGGCCGACAGAGACCCAGTACTTC; cdr3_aa: CASRWGTGRPTETQYF
j_call: TRBJ2-3; v_call: TRBV4-2; d_call: -; clone_size: few; cdr3_nt: TGTGCCAGCAGCCCAAAAGCGGGCGCCAGCACAGATACGCAGTATTTT; cdr3_aa: CASSPKAGASTDTQYF
j_call: TRBJ2-1; v_call: TRBV5-1; d_call: TRBD2; clone_size: -; cdr3_nt: TGCGCCAGCAGCTTAACTAGCGGGAGTTACAATGAGCAGTTCTTC; cdr3_aa: CASSLTSGSYNEQFF
j_call: TRBJ2-4; v_call: TRBV4-1; d_call: TRBD2; clone_size: -; cdr3_nt: TGCGCCAGCAGCCAAGACCGGGGGGGCAGGGTTGGCCCCCTAGCCAAAAACATTCAGTACTTC; cdr3_aa: CASSQDRGGRVGPLAKNIQYF
j_call: TRBJ2-7; v_call: TRBV28; d_call: -; clone_size: -; cdr3_nt: TGTGCCAGTAGCGGCCACGCCCCCTACGAGCAGTACTTC; cdr3_aa: CASSGHAPYEQYF
j_call: TRBJ2-1; v_call: TRBV11-2; d_call: TRBD1; clone_size: -; cdr3_nt: TGTGCCAGCAGCTTACCCGGGACAGGGCGATTCCATGTGCAGTTCTTC; cdr3_aa: CASSLPGTGRFHVQFF
j_call: TRBJ2-5; v_call: TRBV27; d_call: -; clone_size: -; cdr3_nt: TGTGCCAGCAGCCCCTTCCCCCGTAAGAGCGGAGGTCAAGAGACCCAGTACTTC; cdr3_aa: CASSPFPRKSGGQETQYF
j_call: TRBJ2-1; v_call: TRBV28; d_call: -; clone_size: -; cdr3_nt: TGTGCCAGCAGTTTGGAAAGCGGAGCCCGATGGGTCTACAATGAGCAGTTCTTC; cdr3_aa: CASSLESGARWVYNEQFF
j_call: TRBJ1-3; v_call: TRBV28; d_call: -; clone_size: -; cdr3_nt: TGTGCCAGCAGTCCCCCCGACGGTGGGCCGGGAAACACCATATATTTT; cdr3_aa: CASSPPDGGPGNTIYF
j_call: TRBJ2-1; v_call: TRBV15; d_call: TRBD1; clone_size: -; cdr3_nt: TGTGCCACCAGCAGAGATCATCCAGGGGGCGCCTACAATGAGCAGTTCTTC; cdr3_aa: CATSRDHPGGAYNEQFF
j_call: TRBJ2-3; v_call: TRBV12-5; d_call: -; clone_size: -; cdr3_nt: TGTGCTAGTGGTTTGTCATCCGAGGGGCGGCGGGGAAGCACAGATACGCAGTATTTT; cdr3_aa: CASGLSSEGRRGSTDTQYF
j_call: TRBJ1-4; v_call: TRBV15; d_call: -; clone_size: -; cdr3_nt: TGTGCCACCAGCAGAGATCTGGGGGGGGGTAATGAAAAACTGTTTTTT; cdr3_aa: CATSRDLGGGNEKLFF
j_call: TRBJ2-7; v_call: TRBV28; d_call: -; clone_size: -; cdr3_nt: TGTGCCAGCAGTCCACCCGGAGACGAGCAGTACTTC; cdr3_aa: CASSPPGDEQYF
j_call: TRBJ1-1; v_call: TRBV4-1; d_call: -; clone_size: -; cdr3_nt: TGCGCCAGCAGCCCGACGCGGGGGAACACTGAAGCTTTCTTT; cdr3_aa: CASSPTRGNTEAFF
j_call: TRBJ2-7; v_call: TRBV5-1; d_call: TRBD1; clone_size: -; cdr3_nt: TGCGCCAGCAGCTTTCTTCAGGGGGAATACGAGCAGTACTTC; cdr3_aa: CASSFLQGEYEQYF
j_call: TRBJ1-1; v_call: TRBV27; d_call: TRBD1; clone_size: few; cdr3_nt: TGTGCCAGCAGTTTGAGACAGGGGAACACTGAAGCTTTCTTT; cdr3_aa: CASSLRQGNTEAFF
j_call: TRBJ2-1; v_call: TRBV30; d_call: TRBD2; clone_size: -; cdr3_nt: TGTGCCTGGAATCTGATGGGAGGGCCCGGCGGGGAGCAGTTCTTC; cdr3_aa: CAWNLMGGPGGEQFF
j_call: TRBJ2-5; v_call: TRBV5-6; d_call: TRBD1; clone_size: few; cdr3_nt: TGTGCCAGCAGCTTGGCCGACAGGGTACAAGAGACCCAGTACTTC; cdr3_aa: CASSLADRVQETQYF
j_call: TRBJ2-3; v_call: TRBV5-4; d_call: TRBD2; clone_size: -; cdr3_nt: TGTGCCAGCAGCTTGGACGCCGGGACTAGCGTAACAGATACGCAGTATTTT; cdr3_aa: CASSLDAGTSVTDTQYF
j_call: TRBJ2-7; v_call: TRBV28; d_call: TRBD1; clone_size: -; cdr3_nt: TGTGCCAGCAGGCCGACAGGGTGGAGTCTCTACGAGCAGTACTTC; cdr3_aa: CASRPTGWSLYEQYF
j_call: TRBJ1-2; v_call: TRBV28; d_call: TRBD1; clone_size: -; cdr3_nt: TGTGCCAGCAGTTTATTTAGGACAGGGAGCTTCTATGGCTACACCTTC; cdr3_aa: CASSLFRTGSFYGYTF
j_call: TRBJ2-7; v_call: TRBV19; d_call: -; clone_size: few; cdr3_nt: TGTGCCACCACAGGTTACGAGCAGTACTTC; cdr3_aa: CATTGYEQYF
j_call: TRBJ2-1; v_call: TRBV29-1; d_call: -; clone_size: -; cdr3_nt: TGCAGCGTTGGGGGAGTCTCCTACAATGAGCAGTTCTTC; cdr3_aa: CSVGGVSYNEQFF
j_call: TRBJ2-1; v_call: TRBV9; d_call: -; clone_size: -; cdr3_nt: TGTGCCAGCAGCGTAGTCGACAGTTCCTACAATGAGCAGTTCTTC; cdr3_aa: CASSVVDSSYNEQFF
j_call: TRBJ2-3; v_call: TRBV2; d_call: -; clone_size: -; cdr3_nt: TGTGCCAGCAGGGTACACCTCACAGATACGCAGTATTTT; cdr3_aa: CASRVHLTDTQYF
j_call: TRBJ2-7; v_call: TRBV28; d_call: TRBD1; clone_size: few; cdr3_nt: TGTGCCAGCAGTGACAGGGCCTACGAGCAGTACTTC; cdr3_aa: CASSDRAYEQYF
j_call: TRBJ2-7; v_call: TRBV9; d_call: TRBD2; clone_size: -; cdr3_nt: TGTGCCAGCCGAGCGGGAGGCCCTCAAGGGCAGTACTTC; cdr3_aa: CASRAGGPQGQYF
j_call: TRBJ2-3; v_call: TRBV6-5; d_call: TRBD1; clone_size: few; cdr3_nt: TGTGCCAGCGGGGACAGGGTTCTGGCAGATACGCAGTATTTT; cdr3_aa: CASGDRVLADTQYF